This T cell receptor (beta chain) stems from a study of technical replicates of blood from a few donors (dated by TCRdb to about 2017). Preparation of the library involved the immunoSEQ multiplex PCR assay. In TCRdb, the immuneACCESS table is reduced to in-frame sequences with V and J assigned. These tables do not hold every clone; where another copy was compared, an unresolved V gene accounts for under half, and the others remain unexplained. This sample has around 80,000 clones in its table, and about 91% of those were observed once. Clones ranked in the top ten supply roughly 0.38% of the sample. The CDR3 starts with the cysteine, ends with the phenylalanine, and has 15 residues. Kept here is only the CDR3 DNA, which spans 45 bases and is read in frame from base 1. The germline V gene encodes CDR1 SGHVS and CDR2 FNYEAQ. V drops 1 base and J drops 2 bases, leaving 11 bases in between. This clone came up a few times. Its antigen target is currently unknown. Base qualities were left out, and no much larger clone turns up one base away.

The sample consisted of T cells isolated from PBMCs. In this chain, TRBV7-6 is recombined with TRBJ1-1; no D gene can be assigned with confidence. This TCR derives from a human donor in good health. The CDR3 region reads CASSLVVEVNTEAFF. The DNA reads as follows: TGTGCCAGCAGCTTAGTAGTGGAGGTCAACACTGAAGCTTTCTTT. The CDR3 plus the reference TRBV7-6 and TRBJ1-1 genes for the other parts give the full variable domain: GAGVSQSPRYKVTKRGQDVALRCDPISGHVSLYWYRQALGQGPEFLTYFNYEAQQDKSGLPNDRFSAERPEGSISTLTIQRTEQRDSAMYRCASSLVVEVNTEAFFGQGTRLTVV.